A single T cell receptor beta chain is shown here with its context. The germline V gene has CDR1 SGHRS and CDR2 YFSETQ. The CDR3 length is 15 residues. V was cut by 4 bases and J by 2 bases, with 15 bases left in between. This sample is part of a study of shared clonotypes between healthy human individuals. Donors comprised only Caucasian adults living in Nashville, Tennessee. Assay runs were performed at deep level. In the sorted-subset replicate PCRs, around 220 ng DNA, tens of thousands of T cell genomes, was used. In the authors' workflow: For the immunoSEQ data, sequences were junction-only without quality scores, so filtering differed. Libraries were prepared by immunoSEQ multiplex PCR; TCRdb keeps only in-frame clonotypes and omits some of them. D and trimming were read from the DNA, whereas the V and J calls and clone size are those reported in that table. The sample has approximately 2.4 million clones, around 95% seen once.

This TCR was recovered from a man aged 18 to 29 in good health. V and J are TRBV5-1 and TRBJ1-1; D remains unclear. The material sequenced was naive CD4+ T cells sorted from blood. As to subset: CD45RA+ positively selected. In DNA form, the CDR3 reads TGCGCCAGCAGCGGGGATGGAGGGCTTAACACTGAAGCTTTCTTT. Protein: CASSGDGGLNTEAFF. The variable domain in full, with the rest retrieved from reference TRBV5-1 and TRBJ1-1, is KAGVTQTPRYLIKTRGQQVTLSCSPISGHRSVSWYQQTPGQGLQFLFEYFSETQRNKGNFPGRFSGRQFSNSRSEMNVSTLELGDSALYLCASSGDGGLNTEAFFGQGTRLTVV.